This entry is about one TCR beta chain. The J segment lost 0 bases and the V segment lost 6 bases, leaving 8 bases of the junction unmatched. The CDR3 extends over 16 amino acids. Germline loops: CDR1 SNHLY, CDR2 FYNNEI. These data originate in a study of blood T cell repertoires in COVID-19. Overall study: The samples span acute and convalescent COVID-19 from the United States, Italy and Spain. Sources were T cells, B-cell-depleted T cells, or PBMCs; the material itself was cDNA or gDNA.

Seattle cases were enrolled at active infection and followed longitudinally. Original data processing: Nucleated cell counts were estimated from reference gene primer amplification. Produced via immunoSEQ multiplex PCR; TCRdb's table is partial and in-frame only. The DNA gave D and trimming, while V, J and clone size come from that table. The table lists tens of thousands of clones, about 85% of them singletons. This sequence was found in a woman aged 45-59 years with COVID-19, enrolled during active disease. Material for sequencing was peripheral blood. The rearrangement links TRBV2 to TRBJ1-3, with 7 bases fitting TRBD1. The CDR3 region is CASSRQGQSSGNTIYF. In nucleotides, the CDR3 is TGTGCCAGCAGCCGACAGGGACAGAGCTCTGGAAACACCATATATTTT.